These 13 T cell receptor beta chains originate from one sample sequenced in a study of T cells in Graves' hyperthyroidism and ophthalmopathy. RNA transcripts gave rise to amplified TCR beta CDR3 regions. TCR CDR3 regions were first amplified by RT-PCR with HTBI primers. MiXCR was run by TCRdb on the multiplex PCR reads, yielding one entry per CDR3 protein. Of about 350,000 distinct CDR3 sequences in the sample, approximately 17% were seen once. The sequencing input was blood. The receptor set was obtained from a woman under 40 with Graves' hyperthyroidism that later progressed to Graves' ophthalmopathy.

V usage is TRBV25-1 and J usage is TRBJ2-7; 9 bases are shared with TRBD1. The CDR3 runs to 15 residues. Germline lookup yields CDR1 MGHDK and CDR2 SYGVNS. Trimming at V came to 2 bases and at J to 5 bases, leaving 7 bases not matched to a gene. The CDR3 DNA is TGTGCCAGCAGTGAAACCGGGACAGGGACGCACGAGCAGTACTTC. Its translation: CASSETGTGTHEQYF.

A word on this clonotype: Being one base from a much bigger clone, this may be a read error. The conserved final phenylalanine or tryptophan is absent from the CDR3, which likely points to a read error. V and J are TRBV20-1 and TRBJ1-6; D unclear. This CDR3 contains 14 residues. Germline assignment: CDR1 DFQATT and CDR2 SNEGSKA (reference sequence). Trimming stripped 1 base from V and 8 bases from J, with 12 bases between. Written as DNA, the CDR3 is TGCAGTGCTAGAGTCGTGGGCTTTGATTCACCCCTCCACGTT. Translated, it gives CSARVVGFDSPLHV.

The chain links TRBV5-1 to TRBJ2-3; possibly TRBD1 or TRBD2 for D (5 bases each). Trimming left V 0 bases short and J 5 bases short, with 13 bases between. Germline values: CDR1 SGHRS, CDR2 YFSETQ. The length of the CDR3 is 15 residues. This CDR3 reads CASSLGPGRIDTQYF. CDR3 DNA sequence: TGCGCCAGCAGCTTGGGGCCGGGACGGATAGATACGCAGTATTTT.

This clonotype was recorded many times. The J gene is TRBJ2-3, the V gene TRBV28; 8 nucleotides line up with TRBD2. The V segment lost 1 base and the J segment 6 bases; nucleotides outside the gene matches: 9. The CDR3 has 16 amino acids. Germline-derived CDR1 and CDR2 are MDHEN and SYDVKM. The CDR3 sequence: CASSLFVAGYGDTQYF. The CDR3 region has the DNA TGTGCCAGCAGTTTATTCGTAGCGGGGTACGGGGATACGCAGTATTTT.

This clonotype was seen a handful of times. This chain links TRBV5-1 with TRBJ1-1; 7 bases fit TRBD1. CDR1 is SGHRS and CDR2 is YFSETQ in the germline V gene. The CDR3 covers 14 residues. J was trimmed by 4 bases and V by 5 bases; bases with no gene match: 8. The CDR3 spells CASSPGGEGTEAFF. CDR3 bases: TGCGCCAGCAGTCCAGGGGGGGAAGGCACTGAAGCTTTCTTT.

This CDR3 is CSARDGSGRNSYNEQFF. In DNA, the CDR3 is TGCAGTGCTAGAGATGGTAGCGGACGAAACTCCTACAATGAGCAGTTCTTC. J is TRBJ2-1 and V is TRBV20-1; TRBD2 might be the D (6 bases). The germline V gene has CDR1 DFQATT and CDR2 SNEGSKA (reference sequence). This CDR3 comprises 17 residues. Trimming cost V 0 bases and J 0 bases, with 15 bases left between them.

A remark on this clonotype: A junction end diverges from the germline sequence, so it may reflect a read error. The chain uses TRBV6-1 and TRBJ2-1; tentatively, D is TRBD1 or TRBD2 (6 bases each). Germline-derived CDR1 and CDR2 are MNHNS and SASEGT. The CDR3 totals 17 residues. This CDR3 is CASRSGALYSSYNGQFF. DNA for the CDR3: TGTGCCAGCAGATCGGGGGCCCTCTACAGCTCCTACAATGGGCAGTTCTTC.

A few counts support this clonotype. The chain is built from TRBV27 and TRBJ2-7; 7 bases line up with TRBD2. V lost 7 bases and J lost 0; bases outside the gene matches: 3. Germline CDR1 MNHEY, CDR2 SMNVEV (reference sequence). The CDR3 length is 13 residues. CDR3 DNA sequence: TGTGCCAGCACCTCTAGCGGCTCCTACGAGCAGTACTTC. Its translation: CASTSSGSYEQYF.

On this clonotype: A much larger clone differs from this one at a single base, so this may be a read error. This sequence joins TRBV2 and TRBJ1-3, with D possibly being TRBD1 (5 bases). V was cut by 7 bases and J by 2 bases, with 12 bases left in between. In germline, CDR1 is SNHLY, CDR2 FYNNEI. CDR3 length equals 14 residues. In DNA form, the CDR3 reads TGTGCCAGCAATAAGCAGGGAGCTGGAAACACCATATATTTT. It encodes CASNKQGAGNTIYF.

This clonotype came up a few times. The rearrangement links TRBV10-3 to TRBJ2-1, with unresolved D. The CDR3 consists of 15 residues. Trimming took off 4 bases at V and 0 bases at J, with 10 bases between the two ends. Germline assignment: CDR1 ENHRY and CDR2 SYGVKD. The CDR3 DNA follows: TGTGCCATCAGTGTTATCCAGAGCTCCTACAATGAGCAGTTCTTC. It is translated as CAISVIQSSYNEQFF.

This clonotype was observed a handful of times. This CDR3 is CATRRGLAGVGTDTQYF. The CDR3 DNA is TGTGCCACTCGTAGGGGACTAGCGGGAGTCGGGACAGATACGCAGTATTTT. The gene calls are TRBV6-1 and TRBJ2-3; 14 bases align to TRBD2. The CDR3 is made up of 17 amino acids. V lost 10 bases to trimming and J lost 3 bases; unmatched junction nucleotides: 12. Germline assignment: CDR1 MNHNS and CDR2 SASEGT.

This clonotype was counted many times. This chain links TRBV2 with TRBJ2-5; D is possibly TRBD2 (5 bases). Germline V gene data show CDR1 as SNHLY and CDR2 as FYNNEI. The CDR3 has 14 amino acids. Deletions cut 6 bases from V and 1 base from J, with 12 bases between. CDR3 loop: CASRVGAAQETQYF. CDR3 sequence (DNA): TGTGCCAGCAGGGTCGGAGCGGCCCAAGAGACCCAGTACTTC.

Many counts were recorded for this clonotype. V is TRBV29-1 and J is TRBJ1-1; 7 positions agree with TRBD1. V trimming: 7 bases; J trimming: 1 base; junction bases outside the gene matches: 3. CDR1 and CDR2 from the germline V gene are SQVTM and ANQGSEA. The CDR3 spans 12 residues. The CDR3 loop reads CSAGQENTEAFF. In nucleotides, the CDR3 is TGCAGCGCTGGACAGGAGAACACTGAAGCTTTCTTT.